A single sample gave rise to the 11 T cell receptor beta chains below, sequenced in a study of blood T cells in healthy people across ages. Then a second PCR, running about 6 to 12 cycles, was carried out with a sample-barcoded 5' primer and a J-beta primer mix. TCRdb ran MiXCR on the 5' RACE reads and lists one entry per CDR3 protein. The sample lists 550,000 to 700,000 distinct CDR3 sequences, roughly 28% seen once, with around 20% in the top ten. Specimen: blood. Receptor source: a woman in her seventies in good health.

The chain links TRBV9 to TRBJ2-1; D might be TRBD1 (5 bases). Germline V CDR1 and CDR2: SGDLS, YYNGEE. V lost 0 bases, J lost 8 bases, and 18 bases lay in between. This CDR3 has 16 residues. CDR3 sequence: CASSVAVQGISHEQFF. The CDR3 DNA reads TGTGCCAGCAGCGTAGCGGTTCAGGGTATTAGTCATGAGCAGTTCTTC.

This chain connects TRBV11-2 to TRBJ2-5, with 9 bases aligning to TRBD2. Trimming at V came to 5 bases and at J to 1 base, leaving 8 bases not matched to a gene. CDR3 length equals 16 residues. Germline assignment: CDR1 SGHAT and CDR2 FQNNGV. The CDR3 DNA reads TGTGCCAGCAGCCCGTGGACTAGCGACCTCCAAGAGACCCAGTACTTC. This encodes CASSPWTSDLQETQYF.

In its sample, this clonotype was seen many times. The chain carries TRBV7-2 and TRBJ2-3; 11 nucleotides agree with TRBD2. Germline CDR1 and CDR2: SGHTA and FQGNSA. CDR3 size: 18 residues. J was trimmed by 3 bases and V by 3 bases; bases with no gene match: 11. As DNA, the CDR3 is TGTGCCAGCAGCTTGGGGGTTAGCGGGGGGGCCGTTACAGATACGCAGTATTTT. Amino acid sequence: CASSLGVSGGAVTDTQYF. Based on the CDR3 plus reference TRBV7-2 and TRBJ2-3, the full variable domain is GAGVSQSPSNKVTEKGKDVELRCDPISGHTALYWYRQSLGQGLEFLIYFQGNSAPDKSGLPSDRFSAERTGGSVSTLTIQRTQQEDSAVYLCASSLGVSGGAVTDTQYFGPGTRLTVL.

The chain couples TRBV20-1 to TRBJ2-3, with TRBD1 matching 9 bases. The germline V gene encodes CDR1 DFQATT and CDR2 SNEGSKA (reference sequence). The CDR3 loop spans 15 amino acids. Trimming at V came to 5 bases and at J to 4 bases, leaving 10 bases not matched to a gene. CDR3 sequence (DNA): TGCAGTGCTTCCCGAGGGGACAGGGCCCCAGATACGCAGTATTTT. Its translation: CSASRGDRAPDTQYF.

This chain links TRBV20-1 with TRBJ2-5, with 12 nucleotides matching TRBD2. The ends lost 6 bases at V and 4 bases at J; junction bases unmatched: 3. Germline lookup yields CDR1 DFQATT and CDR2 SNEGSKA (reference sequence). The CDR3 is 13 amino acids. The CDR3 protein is CSAPSGGVETQYF. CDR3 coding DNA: TGCAGTGCACCTAGCGGGGGGGTAGAGACCCAGTACTTC.

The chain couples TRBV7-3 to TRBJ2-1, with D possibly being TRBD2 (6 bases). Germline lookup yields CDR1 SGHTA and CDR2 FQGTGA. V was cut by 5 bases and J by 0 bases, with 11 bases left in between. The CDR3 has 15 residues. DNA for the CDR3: TGTGCCAGCAGCCGGGACTTTAGCTCCTACAATGAGCAGTTCTTC. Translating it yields CASSRDFSSYNEQFF.

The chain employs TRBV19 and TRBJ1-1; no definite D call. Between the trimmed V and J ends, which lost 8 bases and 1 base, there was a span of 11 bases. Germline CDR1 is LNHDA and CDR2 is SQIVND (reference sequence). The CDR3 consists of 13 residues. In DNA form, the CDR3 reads TGTGCCAGTCAATTTTCACCGAACACTGAAGCTTTCTTT. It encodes CASQFSPNTEAFF.

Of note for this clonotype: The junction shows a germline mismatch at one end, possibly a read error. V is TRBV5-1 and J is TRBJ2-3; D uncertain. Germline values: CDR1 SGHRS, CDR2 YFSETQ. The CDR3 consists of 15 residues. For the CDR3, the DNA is TGCGCCAGCAGGACAAATGTATGGGGAACAGACACGCAGTATTTT. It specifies CASRTNVWGTDTQYF. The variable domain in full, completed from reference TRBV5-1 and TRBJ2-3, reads KAGVTQTPRYLIKTRGQQVTLSCSPISGHRSVSWYQQTPGQGLQFLFEYFSETQRNKGNFPGRFSGRQFSNSRSEMNVSTLELGDSALYLCASRTNVWGTDTQYFGPGTRLTVL.

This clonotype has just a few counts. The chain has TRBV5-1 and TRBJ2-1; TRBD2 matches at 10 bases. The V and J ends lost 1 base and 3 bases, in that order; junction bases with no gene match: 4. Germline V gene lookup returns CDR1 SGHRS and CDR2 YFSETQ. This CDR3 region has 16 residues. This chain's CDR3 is CASSLSSGGFYNEQFF. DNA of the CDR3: TGCGCCAGCAGCTTGAGTAGCGGGGGGTTCTACAATGAGCAGTTCTTC. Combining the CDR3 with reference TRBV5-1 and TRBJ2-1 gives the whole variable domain KAGVTQTPRYLIKTRGQQVTLSCSPISGHRSVSWYQQTPGQGLQFLFEYFSETQRNKGNFPGRFSGRQFSNSRSEMNVSTLELGDSALYLCASSLSSGGFYNEQFFGPGTRLTVL.

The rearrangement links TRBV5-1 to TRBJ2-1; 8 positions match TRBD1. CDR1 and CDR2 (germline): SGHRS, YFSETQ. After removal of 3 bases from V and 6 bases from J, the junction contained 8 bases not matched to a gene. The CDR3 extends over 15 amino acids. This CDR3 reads CASSSGQGYTNEQFF. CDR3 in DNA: TGCGCCAGCAGCTCCGGACAGGGCTACACCAATGAGCAGTTCTTC.

The CDR3 loop is CSASRQGGEAFF. CDR3 sequence (DNA): TGCAGTGCTTCTCGACAGGGTGGTGAAGCTTTCTTT. This chain connects TRBV20-1 to TRBJ1-1; TRBD1 aligns across 7 bases. The CDR3 covers 12 residues. Trimming took 5 bases from V and 7 from J; bases not matched to a gene: 7. Germline V CDR1 and CDR2: DFQATT, SNEGSKA (reference sequence).